The T cell receptor (beta chain) described here comes from a study of blood T cell repertoires in COVID-19. Assay: immunoSEQ multiplex PCR; the TCRdb copy retains only in-frame clones and omits some. Among about 400,000 clones listed, 89% were seen once. Study members were between about 18 and 100 years old and lived in 24 US regions. Input material: PBMCs or T cells enriched from blood (not recorded which). The receptor was isolated from a woman aged 30 to 39 who had recovered from COVID-19.

CDR3 in DNA: TGTGCCAGCGCTAAACCAAGGGGTATTAACTATGGCTACACCTTC. It specifies CASAKPRGINYGYTF. The V gene is TRBV5-6, the J gene TRBJ1-2; TRBD1 is a possible D gene (5 bases). V dropped 7 bases and J dropped 1 base, with 17 bases sitting between them. The CDR3 is 15 amino acids. The germline gives CDR1 SGHDT, CDR2 YYEEEE.